This entry features one TCR beta chain sequence. Its recognized antigen is unknown. No much larger clonotype is one base removed from it; base qualities were not supplied. The sample belongs to a study of blood T cell repertoires in COVID-19 (TCRdb year 2020). Concerning the study at large: Samples from collaborators originated in the United States, Italy and Spain and spanned both the acute and convalescent phases of COVID-19. HLA class I and class II types, where available, came from metadata supplied by the sample provider rather than from assay-based typing. Sample metadata almost always included a de-identified subject ID, COVID-19 status, age in years and sex. The repertoires were released in a freely available public database meant as a resource for research on the immune response to SARS-CoV-2. The samples were drawn from two sources: the first 160 participants of the ongoing ImmuneRACE study, and approximately 1,300 subjects contributed by 6 global collaborators. The material from the prospective study consisted of cDNA or gDNA derived from T cells, B-cell-depleted T cells, or PBMCs. Subjects who had been exposed to COVID-19, were actively infected with it, or had recovered from it provided the deeply sampled blood TCRbeta repertoires that made up the dataset. Points the paper makes about the study in general: Clinical and demographic metadata were provided uncurated, with the amount varying by source and participant.

The immunoSEQ Assay, a bias-controlled multiplex PCR, was used to amplify TCRbeta CDR3 regions from genomic DNA. The original pipeline was this. The number of nucleated cells in each sample was estimated from the amplification of reference gene primers within the assay. To quantify the absolute abundance of each unique TCRbeta CDR3 rearrangement, sequence reads were collapsed and filtered. For each sample, productive Simpson clonality was calculated as the square root of Simpson's diversity index over productive rearrangements. In its TCRdb copy, this immuneACCESS table keeps in-frame sequences only and misses some clones. Where compared with another copy, unresolved V genes explain less than half of these, and the others have no known cause. V and J calls and clone size follow that table, whereas D and trimming were derived from the DNA. Within this sample are around 460,000 clones, with around 90% of them counted one time only. Around 0.92% of the sample is held by the ten biggest clonotypes.

The CDR1 and CDR2 encoded by the germline V gene are SGDLS and YYNGEE. Germline trimming amounts to 2 bases on V and 7 bases on J, with 10 as the count of junction bases outside the gene matches. Reading from cysteine to phenylalanine, the CDR3 counts 17 amino acids. The only DNA kept is the CDR3, 51 bases in frame from the first base. One collaborating source in Seattle enrolled patients during active infection and followed them longitudinally through the course of disease. Each collaborating institution followed its own protocols to collect whole blood in K2EDTA tubes. For TCRbeta analysis, collaborators shipped samples in one of three forms: frozen whole blood, isolated PBMCs, or DNA extracted from either of those sample types.

The sequenced sample was peripheral blood. The receptor was derived from a young man with COVID-19, enrolled during active disease. The chain is made from TRBV9 and TRBJ1-6; TRBD1 fits 9 bases in the junction. The CDR3 here reads CASSVLGGTGLNSPLHF. The DNA sequence is TGTGCCAGCAGCGTTTTGGGAGGGACAGGGCTGAATTCACCCCTCCACTTT.